Below, 11 T cell receptor beta chains from the same sample are listed, as sequenced in a study of human T cells and chemical hapten exposure. Via MiXCR, TCRdb re-called the RACE reads, giving one row per CDR3 protein. The repertoire holds approximately 110,000 distinct CDR3 sequences, with 9.5% to 11% as singletons. Time point: patch test 1, 2 weeks after DPC sensitization. Described treatment: therapeutic diphenylcyclopropenone sensitization with weekly scalp DPC. Sequenced material: whole blood, taken in connection with sensitization to the hapten diphenylcyclopropenone (DPC). All receptors derive from a woman aged 40 to 50 with alopecia areata. Some clones in this sample may be carry-over from other donors' samples.

This clonotype was seen a few times. This chain uses TRBV20-1 with TRBJ2-2; D is ambiguous. This CDR3 spans 14 amino acids. V was trimmed by 3 bases and J by 2 bases, leaving 10 bases between them. Germline V gene lookup returns CDR1 DFQATT and CDR2 SNEGSKA (reference sequence). Written as DNA, the CDR3 is TGCAGTGCTAGCAAATACCTAAACACCGGGGAGCTGTTTTTT. This encodes CSASKYLNTGELFF.

V gene TRBV12-3 or TRBV12-4 combines with J gene TRBJ1-1; 8 nucleotides match TRBD1. The CDR3 sequence is 17 residues long. The ends lost 3 bases at V and 4 bases at J; junction bases unmatched: 13. CDR3 bases: TGTGCCAGCAGTTTCGGAGACAGGGGTATTTTGGGCACTGAAGCTTTCTTT. Translating it yields CASSFGDRGILGTEAFF.

This clonotype was counted many times. The chain combines TRBV7-2 with TRBJ2-7, with TRBD2 identical over 9 bases. The V gene end was trimmed by 4 bases and the J gene end by 7 bases; junction bases not matched to a gene: 8. Germline V gene lookup returns CDR1 SGHTA and CDR2 FQGNSA. CDR3 length: 14 amino acids. The CDR3 DNA reads TGTGCCAGCAGCTCGGGACTAGCTGTCTTGGAGCAGTACTTC. Its protein is CASSSGLAVLEQYF.

This clonotype was seen at least ten times. The V gene is TRBV6-2 or TRBV6-3, the J gene TRBJ2-5; D remains ambiguous. V was cut by 2 bases and J by 2 bases, with 6 bases left in between. The CDR3 covers 13 residues. Germline V gene sequence: CDR1 MNHEY, CDR2 SVGEGT. The CDR3 DNA sequence: TGTGCCAGCAGTTACGAGATACAAGAGACCCAGTACTTC. Translation: CASSYEIQETQYF.

The sample holds a few counts of this clonotype. CDR3 nucleotides: TGCGCCAGCAGATACTGGGGCGGACCCCAGGACACTGAAGCTTTCTTT. Translated, it gives CASRYWGGPQDTEAFF. V gene TRBV5-1 combines with J gene TRBJ1-1; a possible D gene is TRBD1 (5 bases). With 5 bases removed from V and 3 bases from J, the gap between germline ends came to 20 bases. Germline CDR1 is SGHRS and CDR2 is YFSETQ. There are 16 residues in the CDR3.

There are many counts of this clonotype. This chain links TRBV6-5 with TRBJ1-1; no firm D call. With 6 bases removed from V and 1 base from J, the gap between germline ends came to 9 bases. The CDR3 is made up of 13 amino acids. Germline CDR1 MNHEY, CDR2 SVGAGI. This chain's CDR3 is CASSRESNTEAFF. The CDR3 DNA sequence: TGTGCCAGCAGCCGGGAGTCGAACACTGAAGCTTTCTTT.

The chain joins TRBV7-2 to TRBJ2-1; 11 nucleotides agree with TRBD2. V dropped 2 bases and J dropped 2; count of bases not matched to a gene: 2. This CDR3 region has 16 residues. Looked up from germline, CDR1 is SGHTA and CDR2 is FQGNSA. The CDR3 region has the DNA TGTGCCAGCAGCTTACGTAGCGGGAGGGCCTACAATGAGCAGTTCTTC. Translated, it gives CASSLRSGRAYNEQFF.

This clonotype has just one count. The gene calls are TRBV28 and TRBJ2-4; no firm D call. With 6 bases removed from V and 9 bases from J, the gap between germline ends came to 15 bases. The CDR3 has 13 amino acids. Germline V gene lookup returns CDR1 MDHEN and CDR2 SYDVKM. The CDR3 loop reads CASRSTLVGIQYF. The CDR3 bases are TGTGCCAGCAGGTCAACCCTGGTCGGCATTCAGTACTTC.

This clonotype was seen a handful of times. For the CDR3, the DNA is TGTGCCAGCGGAGGCAGGCGGAACACTGAAGCTTTCTTT. Its translation: CASGGRRNTEAFF. The chain couples TRBV2 to TRBJ1-1; D gene unclear. Germline CDR1 reads SNHLY; CDR2 reads FYNNEI. With 8 bases removed from V and 1 base from J, the gap between germline ends came to 11 bases. The CDR3 consists of 13 residues.

This clonotype was seen only a few times. The chain carries TRBV11-2 and TRBJ2-7, with 7 positions matching TRBD2. CDR1 is SGHAT, CDR2 FQNNGV, per germline. Trimming at V came to 6 bases and at J to 2 bases, leaving 7 bases not matched to a gene. The CDR3 is made up of 14 amino acids. The CDR3 coding sequence is TGTGCCAGCAGTACCGGGACTATCACCTACGAGCAGTACTTC. Its protein product is CASSTGTITYEQYF. The variable domain in full, with the rest retrieved from reference TRBV11-2 and TRBJ2-7, is EAGVAQSPRYKIIEKRQSVAFWCNPISGHATLYWYQQILGQGPKLLIQFQNNGVVDDSQLPKDRFSAERLKGVDSTLKIQPAKLEDSAVYLCASSTGTITYEQYFGPGTRLTVT.

This clonotype was detected ten times or more. This chain links TRBV20-1 with TRBJ2-7; 7 bases align to TRBD2. Germline V gives CDR1 DFQATT, CDR2 SNEGSKA (reference sequence). Losses at the gene ends were 0 bases for V and 3 bases for J; bases not matched to a gene: 5. This CDR3 spans 14 amino acids. This chain's CDR3 is CSARDRGGSYEQYF. CDR3 nucleotide sequence: TGCAGTGCTAGAGATAGAGGCGGGAGCTACGAGCAGTACTTC.